A selection of T cell receptor beta chains follows, all from one sample in a study of blood T cell repertoires in COVID-19. Method: immunoSEQ multiplex PCR; TCRdb's copy keeps in-frame clones and lacks some. The table includes fewer than 120,000 clones, about 70% detected once. The sample taken for sequencing was peripheral blood. The receptors were sampled from an older woman with acute or convalescent COVID-19. CDR3s include the opening cysteine and the closing phenylalanine or tryptophan. The order of the fields is CDR3 length, V gene, CDR3 protein.

14,TRBV25-1,CASSEFGGGTEAFF
14,TRBV7-2,CASSLAGADQPQHF
15,TRBV23-1,CASSQSVFGGYEQYF
13,TRBV4-1,CASSQVIFSPLHF
13,TRBV10-3,CAISGRAADTQYF
15,TRBV3-1/TRBV3-2,CASSQSGQGVDEQYF
12,TRBV9,CASSVEANGYTF
15,TRBV23-1,CASSQRGTGSQPQHF
14,TRBV12-5,CASGFTPNTGELFF
14,TRBV19,CASSINGLYTEAFF
13,TRBV7-3,CASSFSVQDTQYF
16,TRBV15,CATSRDRAGGQETQYF
13,TRBV21-1,CASSNDRGDEQFF